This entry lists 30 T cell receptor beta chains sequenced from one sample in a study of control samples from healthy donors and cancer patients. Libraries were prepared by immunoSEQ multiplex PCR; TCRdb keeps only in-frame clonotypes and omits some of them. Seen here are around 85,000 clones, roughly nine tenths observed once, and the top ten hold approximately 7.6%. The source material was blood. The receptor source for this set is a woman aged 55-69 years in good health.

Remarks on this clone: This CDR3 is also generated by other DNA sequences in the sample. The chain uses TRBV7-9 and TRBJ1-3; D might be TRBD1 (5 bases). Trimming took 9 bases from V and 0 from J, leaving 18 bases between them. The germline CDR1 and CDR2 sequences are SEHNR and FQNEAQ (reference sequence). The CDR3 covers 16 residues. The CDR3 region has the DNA TGTGCCAGTAGCCCGTACGGGGCTGCCTCTGGAAACACCATATATTTT. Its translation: CASSPYGAASGNTIYF. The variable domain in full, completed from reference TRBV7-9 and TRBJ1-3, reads DTGVSQNPRHKITKRGQNVTFRCDPISEHNRLYWYRQTLGQGPEFLTYFQNEAQLEKSRLLSDRFSAERPKGSFSTLEIQRTEQGDSAMYLCASSPYGAASGNTIYFGEGSWLTVV.

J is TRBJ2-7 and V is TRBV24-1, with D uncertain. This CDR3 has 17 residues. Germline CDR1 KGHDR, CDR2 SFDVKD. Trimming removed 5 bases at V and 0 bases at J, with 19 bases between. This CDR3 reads CATSVRDAVESSYEQYF. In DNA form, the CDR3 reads TGTGCCACCAGTGTCCGCGATGCTGTTGAAAGCTCCTACGAGCAGTACTTC.

This chain's CDR3 is CASSQERSYEQYF. In DNA, the CDR3 is TGCGCCAGCAGCCAAGAAAGATCCTACGAGCAGTACTTC. The chain has TRBV4-3 and TRBJ2-7; D ambiguous. This CDR3 spans 13 amino acids. V lost 0 bases to trimming and J lost 1 base, with 4 bases between them. Germline V gives CDR1 LGHNA, CDR2 YSLEER.

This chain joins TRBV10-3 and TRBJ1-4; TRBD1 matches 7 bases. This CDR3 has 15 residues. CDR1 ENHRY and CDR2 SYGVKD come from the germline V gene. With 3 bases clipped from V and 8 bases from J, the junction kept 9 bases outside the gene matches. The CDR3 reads CAISDEGGTGEKLFF. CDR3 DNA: TGTGCCATCAGTGATGAAGGGGGCACAGGGGAAAAACTGTTTTTT.

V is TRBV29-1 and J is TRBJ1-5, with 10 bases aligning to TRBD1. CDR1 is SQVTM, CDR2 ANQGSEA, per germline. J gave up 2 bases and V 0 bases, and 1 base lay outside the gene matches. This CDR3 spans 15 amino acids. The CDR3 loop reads CSVEEGTGGNQPQHF. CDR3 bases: TGCAGCGTTGAAGAGGGGACAGGGGGCAATCAGCCCCAGCATTTT.

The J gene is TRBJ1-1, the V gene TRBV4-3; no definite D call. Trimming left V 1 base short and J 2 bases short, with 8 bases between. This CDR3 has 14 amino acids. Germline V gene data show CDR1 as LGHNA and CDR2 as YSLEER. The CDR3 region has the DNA TGCGCCAGCAGCCAAGTGGGCGGTAACACTGAAGCTTTCTTT. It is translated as CASSQVGGNTEAFF.

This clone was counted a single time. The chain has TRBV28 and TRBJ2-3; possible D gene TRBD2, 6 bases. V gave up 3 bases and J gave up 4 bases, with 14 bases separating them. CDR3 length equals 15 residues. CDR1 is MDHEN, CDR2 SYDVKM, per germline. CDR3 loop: CASSFGREAPDTQYF. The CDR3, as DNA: TGTGCCAGCAGTTTTGGCAGGGAGGCACCAGATACGCAGTATTTT.

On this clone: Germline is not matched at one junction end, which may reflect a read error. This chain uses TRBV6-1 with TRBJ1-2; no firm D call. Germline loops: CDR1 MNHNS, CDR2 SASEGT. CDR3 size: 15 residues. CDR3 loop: CASTEVWGNNYGYTF. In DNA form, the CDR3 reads TGTGCCAGCACTGAAGTATGGGGTAACAACTATGGCTACACCTTC.

The CDR3 bases are TGTGCCAGCAGCTTAGCGCCGGCGGGACGGTCCTACGAGCAGTACTTC. Its protein product is CASSLAPAGRSYEQYF. V gene TRBV7-2 combines with J gene TRBJ2-7; weak D call: TRBD2 (6 bases). CDR3 length: 16 residues. The germline V gene encodes CDR1 SGHTA and CDR2 FQGNSA. V lost 0 bases and J lost 1, with 13 bases in between.

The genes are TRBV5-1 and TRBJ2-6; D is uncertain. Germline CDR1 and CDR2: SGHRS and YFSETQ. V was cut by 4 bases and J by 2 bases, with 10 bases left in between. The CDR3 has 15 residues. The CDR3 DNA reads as TGCGCCAGCAGCCCCACAGAACCTGGGGCCAACGTCCTGACTTTC. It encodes CASSPTEPGANVLTF.

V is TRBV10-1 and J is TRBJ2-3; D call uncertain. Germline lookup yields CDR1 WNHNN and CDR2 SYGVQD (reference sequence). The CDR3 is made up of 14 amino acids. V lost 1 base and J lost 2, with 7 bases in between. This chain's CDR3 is CASSEWGSTDTQYF. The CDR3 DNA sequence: TGCGCCAGCAGTGAGTGGGGATCCACAGATACGCAGTATTTT.

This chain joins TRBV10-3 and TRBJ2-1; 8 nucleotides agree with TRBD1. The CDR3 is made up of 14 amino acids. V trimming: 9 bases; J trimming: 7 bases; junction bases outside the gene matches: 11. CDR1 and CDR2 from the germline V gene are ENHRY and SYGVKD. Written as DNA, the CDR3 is TGTGCCATTTCTACCGGGACAGGCAAAAATGAGCAGTTCTTC. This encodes CAISTGTGKNEQFF.

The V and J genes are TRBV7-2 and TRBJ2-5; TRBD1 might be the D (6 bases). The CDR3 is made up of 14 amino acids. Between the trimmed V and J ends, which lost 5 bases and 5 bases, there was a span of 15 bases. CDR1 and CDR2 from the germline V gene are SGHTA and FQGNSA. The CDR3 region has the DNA TGTGCCAGCAGCGCCACAGGGTCTTACGAGACCCAGTACTTC. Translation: CASSATGSYETQYF.

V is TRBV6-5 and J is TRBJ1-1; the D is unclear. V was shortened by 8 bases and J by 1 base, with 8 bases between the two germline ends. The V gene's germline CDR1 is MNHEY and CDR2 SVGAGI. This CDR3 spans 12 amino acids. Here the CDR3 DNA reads TGTGCCAGCGCCCTGGGGAACACTGAAGCTTTCTTT. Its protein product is CASALGNTEAFF.

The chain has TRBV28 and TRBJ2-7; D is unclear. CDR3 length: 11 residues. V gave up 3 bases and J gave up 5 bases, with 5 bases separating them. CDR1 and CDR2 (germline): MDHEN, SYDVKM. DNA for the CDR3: TGTGCCAGCAGTTTTGGGGACGAGCAGTACTTC. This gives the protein CASSFGDEQYF.

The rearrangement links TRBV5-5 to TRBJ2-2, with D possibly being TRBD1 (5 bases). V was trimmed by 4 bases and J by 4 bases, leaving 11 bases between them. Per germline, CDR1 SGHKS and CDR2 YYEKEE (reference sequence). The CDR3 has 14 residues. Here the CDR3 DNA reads TGTGCCAGCAGCAGGGGTGGGTCCACCGGGGAGCTGTTTTTT. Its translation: CASSRGGSTGELFF.

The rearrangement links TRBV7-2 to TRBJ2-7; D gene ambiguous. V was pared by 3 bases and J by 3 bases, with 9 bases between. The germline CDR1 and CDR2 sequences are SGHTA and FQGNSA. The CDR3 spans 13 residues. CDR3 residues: CASSLSSIYEQYF. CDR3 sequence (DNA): TGTGCCAGCAGCTTGTCCAGTATCTACGAGCAGTACTTC. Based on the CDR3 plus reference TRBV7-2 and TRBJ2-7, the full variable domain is GAGVSQSPSNKVTEKGKDVELRCDPISGHTALYWYRQSLGQGLEFLIYFQGNSAPDKSGLPSDRFSAERTGGSVSTLTIQRTQQEDSAVYLCASSLSSIYEQYFGPGTRLTVT.

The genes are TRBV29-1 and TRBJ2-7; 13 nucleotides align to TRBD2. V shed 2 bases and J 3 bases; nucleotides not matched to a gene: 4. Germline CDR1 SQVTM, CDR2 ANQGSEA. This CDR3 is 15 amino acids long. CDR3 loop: CSVESLAGGIYEQYF. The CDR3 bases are TGCAGCGTTGAATCACTAGCGGGAGGGATCTACGAGCAGTACTTC.

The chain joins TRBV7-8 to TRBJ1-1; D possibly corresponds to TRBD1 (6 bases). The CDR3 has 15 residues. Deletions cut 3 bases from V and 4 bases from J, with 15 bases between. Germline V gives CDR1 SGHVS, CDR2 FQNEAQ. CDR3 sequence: CASSFDIQGGTEAFF. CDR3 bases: TGTGCCAGCAGCTTTGATATACAGGGAGGCACTGAAGCTTTCTTT.

The CDR3 reads CASVYMNTEAFF. In nucleotides, the CDR3 is TGTGCCAGCGTTTACATGAACACTGAAGCTTTCTTT. The V call is TRBV7-9, the J call TRBJ1-1, with no clear D. V was clipped by 8 bases and J by 0 bases, with 7 bases between them. Germline values: CDR1 SEHNR, CDR2 FQNEAQ (reference sequence). This CDR3 has 12 residues.

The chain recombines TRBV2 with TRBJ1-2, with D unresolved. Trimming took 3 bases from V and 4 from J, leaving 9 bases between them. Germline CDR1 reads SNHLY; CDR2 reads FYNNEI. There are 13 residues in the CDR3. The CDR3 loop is CASSDGVRYGYTF. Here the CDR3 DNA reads TGTGCCAGCAGTGACGGGGTACGCTATGGCTACACCTTC. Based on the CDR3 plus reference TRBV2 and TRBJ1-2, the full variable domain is EPEVTQTPSHQVTQMGQEVILRCVPISNHLYFYWYRQILGQKVEFLVSFYNNEISEKSEIFDDQFSVERPDGSNFTLKIRSTKLEDSAMYFCASSDGVRYGYTFGSGTRLTVV.

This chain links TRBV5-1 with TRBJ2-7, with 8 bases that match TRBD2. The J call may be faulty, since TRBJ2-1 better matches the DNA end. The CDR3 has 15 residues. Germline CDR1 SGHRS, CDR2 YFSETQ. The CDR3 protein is CASSLVTGGPHEQFF. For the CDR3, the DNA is TGCGCCAGCAGCTTGGTAACGGGGGGGCCCCATGAGCAGTTCTTC.

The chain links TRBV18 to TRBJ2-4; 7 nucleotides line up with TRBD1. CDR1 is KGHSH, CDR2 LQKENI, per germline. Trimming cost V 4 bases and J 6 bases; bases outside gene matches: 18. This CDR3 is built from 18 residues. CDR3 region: CASSQLSGQPGQGNIQYF. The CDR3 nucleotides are TGTGCCAGCTCACAATTGTCGGGACAGCCCGGGCAGGGAAACATTCAGTACTTC. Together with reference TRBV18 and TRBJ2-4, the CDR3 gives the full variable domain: NAGVMQNPRHLVRRRGQEARLRCSPMKGHSHVYWYRQLPEEGLKFMVYLQKENIIDESGMPKERFSAEFPKEGPSILRIQQVVRGDSAAYFCASSQLSGQPGQGNIQYFGAGTRLSVL.

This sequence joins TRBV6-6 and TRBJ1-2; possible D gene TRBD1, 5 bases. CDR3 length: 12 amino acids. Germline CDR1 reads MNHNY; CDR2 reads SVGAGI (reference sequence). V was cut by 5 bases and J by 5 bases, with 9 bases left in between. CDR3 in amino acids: CASSRGLYGYTF. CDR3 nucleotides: TGTGCCAGCAGTAGGGGACTTTATGGCTACACCTTC.

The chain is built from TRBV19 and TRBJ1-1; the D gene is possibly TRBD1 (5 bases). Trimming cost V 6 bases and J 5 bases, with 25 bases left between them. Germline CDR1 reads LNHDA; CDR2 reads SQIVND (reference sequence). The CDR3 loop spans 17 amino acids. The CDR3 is CASSPSGRERGVTEAFF. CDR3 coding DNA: TGTGCCAGTAGCCCCTCCGGCCGCGAGAGAGGGGTGACTGAAGCTTTCTTT.

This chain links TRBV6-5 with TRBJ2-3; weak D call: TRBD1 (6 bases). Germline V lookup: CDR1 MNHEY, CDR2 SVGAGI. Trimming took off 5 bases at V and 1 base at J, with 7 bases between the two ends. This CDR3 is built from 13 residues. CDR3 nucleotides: TGTGCCAGCAGTCGACAGGGCACAGATACGCAGTATTTT. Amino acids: CASSRQGTDTQYF.

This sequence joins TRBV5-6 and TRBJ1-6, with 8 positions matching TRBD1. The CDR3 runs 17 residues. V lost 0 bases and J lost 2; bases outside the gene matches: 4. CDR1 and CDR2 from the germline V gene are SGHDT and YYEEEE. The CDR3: CASSLVQGAAYNSPLHF. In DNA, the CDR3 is TGTGCCAGCAGCTTGGTTCAGGGGGCAGCCTATAATTCACCCCTCCACTTT. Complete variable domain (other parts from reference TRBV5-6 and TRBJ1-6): DAGVTQSPTHLIKTRGQQVTLRCSPKSGHDTVSWYQQALGQGPQFIFQYYEEEERQRGNFPDRFSGHQFPNYSSELNVNALLLGDSALYLCASSLVQGAAYNSPLHFGNGTRLTVT.

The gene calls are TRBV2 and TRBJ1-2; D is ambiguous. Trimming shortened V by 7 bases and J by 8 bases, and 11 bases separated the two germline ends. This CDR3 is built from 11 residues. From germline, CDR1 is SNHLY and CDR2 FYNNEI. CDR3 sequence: CASTISAGYTF. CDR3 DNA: TGTGCCAGCACCATATCCGCGGGCTACACCTTC.

CDR3: CASTKRGGAGNTIYF. The DNA of the CDR3 is TGTGCCAGCACCAAACGGGGGGGAGCTGGAAACACCATATATTTT. The rearrangement joins TRBV2 to TRBJ1-3; a possible D gene is TRBD1 (5 bases). Germline CDR1 reads SNHLY; CDR2 reads FYNNEI. V lost 7 bases and J lost 2, with 15 bases in between. This CDR3 comprises 15 residues.

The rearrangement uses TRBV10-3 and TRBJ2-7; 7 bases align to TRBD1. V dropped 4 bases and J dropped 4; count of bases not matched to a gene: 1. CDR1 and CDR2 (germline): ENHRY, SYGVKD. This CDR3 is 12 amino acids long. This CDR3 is CAISGTGYEQYF. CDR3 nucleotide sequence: TGTGCCATCAGTGGGACAGGATACGAGCAGTACTTC.